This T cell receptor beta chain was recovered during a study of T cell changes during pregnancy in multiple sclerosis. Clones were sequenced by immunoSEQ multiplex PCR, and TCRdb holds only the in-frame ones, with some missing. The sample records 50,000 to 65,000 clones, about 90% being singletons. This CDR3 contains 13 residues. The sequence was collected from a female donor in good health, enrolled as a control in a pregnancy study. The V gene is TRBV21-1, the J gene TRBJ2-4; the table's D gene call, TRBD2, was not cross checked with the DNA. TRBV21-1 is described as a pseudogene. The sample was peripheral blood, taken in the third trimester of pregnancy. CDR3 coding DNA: TGTGCCAGCAGTGCGCTAGCCAAAAACATTCAGTACTTC. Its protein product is CASSALAKNIQYF.